This T cell receptor beta chain was sequenced in a study of cytomegalovirus exposure and HLA in healthy donors. Study conclusions and caveats: A later analysis linked fewer than 20,000 TCR beta sequences to HLA alleles at 0.05 false discovery rate.

In the case of this clone: Its specificity is unknown.

The PCR made use of 60 Vbeta and 13 Jbeta primers. The method was immunoSEQ multiplex PCR; TCRdb's version includes in-frame clones alone and lacks a portion of them. This sample carries approximately 110,000 clones, 74% of them seen once, and the ten largest clones take 3.5% to 5%. The CDR3 runs 14 residues. Germline values: CDR1 SNHLY, CDR2 FYNNEI. The J segment lost 7 bases and the V segment lost 7 bases, leaving 6 bases of the junction unmatched. The genes are TRBV2 and TRBJ2-7, with 14 positions matching TRBD2. The sequence came from a woman in her thirties or forties in good health and CMV-seropositive. Input material: PBMCs. The DNA for the CDR3 is TGTGCCAGCAAAGGGACTAGCGGGAGTAAGGAGCAGTACTTC. This gives the protein CASKGTSGSKEQYF. Complete variable domain (other parts from reference TRBV2 and TRBJ2-7): EPEVTQTPSHQVTQMGQEVILRCVPISNHLYFYWYRQILGQKVEFLVSFYNNEISEKSEIFDDQFSVERPDGSNFTLKIRSTKLEDSAMYFCASKGTSGSKEQYFGPGTRLTVT.